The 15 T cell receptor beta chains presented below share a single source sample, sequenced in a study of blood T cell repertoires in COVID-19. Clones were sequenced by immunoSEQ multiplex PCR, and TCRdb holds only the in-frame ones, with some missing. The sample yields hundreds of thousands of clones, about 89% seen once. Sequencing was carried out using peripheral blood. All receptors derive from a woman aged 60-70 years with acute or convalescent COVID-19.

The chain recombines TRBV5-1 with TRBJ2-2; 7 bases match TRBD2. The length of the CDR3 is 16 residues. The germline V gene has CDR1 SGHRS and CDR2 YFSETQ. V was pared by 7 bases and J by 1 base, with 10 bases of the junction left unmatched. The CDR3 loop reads CASDEGGAGNTGELFF. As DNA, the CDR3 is TGCGCCAGCGACGAGGGAGGGGCCGGGAACACCGGGGAGCTGTTTTTT.

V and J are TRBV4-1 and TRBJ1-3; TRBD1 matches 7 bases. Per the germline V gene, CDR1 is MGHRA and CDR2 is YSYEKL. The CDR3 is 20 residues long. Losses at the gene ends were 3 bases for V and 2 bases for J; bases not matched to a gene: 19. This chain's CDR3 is CASSQADRVKGFDAGNTIYF. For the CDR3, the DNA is TGCGCCAGCAGCCAGGCAGACAGGGTGAAAGGATTCGACGCTGGAAACACCATATATTTT.

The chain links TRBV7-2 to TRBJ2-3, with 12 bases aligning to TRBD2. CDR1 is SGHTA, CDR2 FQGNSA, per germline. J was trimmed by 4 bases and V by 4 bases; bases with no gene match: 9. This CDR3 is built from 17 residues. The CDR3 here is CASSWTGLAGYPDTQYF. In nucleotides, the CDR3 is TGTGCCAGCAGCTGGACTGGACTAGCGGGATACCCAGATACGCAGTATTTT.

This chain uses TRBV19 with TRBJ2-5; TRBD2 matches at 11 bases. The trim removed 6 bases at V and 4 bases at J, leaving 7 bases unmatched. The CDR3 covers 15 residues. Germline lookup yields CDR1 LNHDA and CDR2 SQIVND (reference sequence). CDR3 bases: TGTGCCAGTAGCATTAGCGGGGGGGCAGGAGAGACCCAGTACTTC. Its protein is CASSISGGAGETQYF. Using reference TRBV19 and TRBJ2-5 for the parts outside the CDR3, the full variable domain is DGGITQSPKYLFRKEGQNVTLSCEQNLNHDAMYWYRQDPGQGLRLIYYSQIVNDFQKGDIAEGYSVSREKKESFPLTVTSAQKNPTAFYLCASSISGGAGETQYFGPGTRLLVL.

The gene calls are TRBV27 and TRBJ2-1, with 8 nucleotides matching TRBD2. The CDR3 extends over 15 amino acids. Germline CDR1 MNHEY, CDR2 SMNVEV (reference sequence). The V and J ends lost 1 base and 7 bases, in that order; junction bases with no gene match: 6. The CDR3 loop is CASSLFGGLENEQFF. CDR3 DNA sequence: TGTGCCAGCAGTTTATTCGGGGGACTAGAGAATGAGCAGTTCTTC.

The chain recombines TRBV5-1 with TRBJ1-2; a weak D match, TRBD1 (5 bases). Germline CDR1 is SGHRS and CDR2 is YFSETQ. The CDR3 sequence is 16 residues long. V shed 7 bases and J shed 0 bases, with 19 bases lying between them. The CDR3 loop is CASSGGTFLANYGYTF. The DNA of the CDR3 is TGCGCCAGCTCGGGCGGGACGTTCTTAGCTAACTATGGCTACACCTTC.

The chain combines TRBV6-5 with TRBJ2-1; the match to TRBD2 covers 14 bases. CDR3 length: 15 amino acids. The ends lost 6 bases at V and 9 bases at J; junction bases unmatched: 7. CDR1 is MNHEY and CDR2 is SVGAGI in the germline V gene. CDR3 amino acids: CASRATSGGAIEQFF. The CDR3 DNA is TGTGCCAGCAGAGCGACTAGCGGGGGGGCCATTGAGCAGTTCTTC.

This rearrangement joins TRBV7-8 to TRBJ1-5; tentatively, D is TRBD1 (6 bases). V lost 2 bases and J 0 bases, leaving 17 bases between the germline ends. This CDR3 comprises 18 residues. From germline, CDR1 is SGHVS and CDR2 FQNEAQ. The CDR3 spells CASSLSTVTGYSNQPQHF. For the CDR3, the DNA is TGTGCCAGCAGCTTATCCACCGTGACAGGTTATAGCAATCAGCCCCAGCATTTT.

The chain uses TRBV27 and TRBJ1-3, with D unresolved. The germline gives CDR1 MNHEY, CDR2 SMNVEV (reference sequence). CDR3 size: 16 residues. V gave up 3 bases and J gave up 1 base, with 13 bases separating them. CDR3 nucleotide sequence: TGTGCCAGCAGTTTGACGGGGTTGGGATCTGGAAACACCATATATTTT. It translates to CASSLTGLGSGNTIYF.

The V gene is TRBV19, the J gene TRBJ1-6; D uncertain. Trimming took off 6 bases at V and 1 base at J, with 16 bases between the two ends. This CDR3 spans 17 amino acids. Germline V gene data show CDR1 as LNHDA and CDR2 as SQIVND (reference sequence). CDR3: CASRHTRAGSYNSPLHF. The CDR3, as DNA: TGTGCCAGTAGGCATACTAGAGCGGGGTCCTATAATTCACCCCTCCACTTT.

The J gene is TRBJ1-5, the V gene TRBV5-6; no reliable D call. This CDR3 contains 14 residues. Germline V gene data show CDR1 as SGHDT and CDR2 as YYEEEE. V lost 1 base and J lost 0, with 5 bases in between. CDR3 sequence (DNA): TGTGCCAGCAGCTTGTCGGTTAGCAATCAGCCCCAGCATTTT. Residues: CASSLSVSNQPQHF.

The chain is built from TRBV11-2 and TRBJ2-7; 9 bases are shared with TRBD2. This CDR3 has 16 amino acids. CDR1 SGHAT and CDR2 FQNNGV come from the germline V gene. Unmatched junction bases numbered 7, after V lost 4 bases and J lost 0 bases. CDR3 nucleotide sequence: TGTGCCAGCAGCTGGCGGGGGGGCCAAAGCTCCTACGAGCAGTACTTC. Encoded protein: CASSWRGGQSSYEQYF.

In DNA form, the CDR3 reads TGTGCCAGCAGCTGGAAACCGGGACAGGGGAACACCGGGGAGCTGTTTTTT. Translated: CASSWKPGQGNTGELFF. The chain is built from TRBV7-2 and TRBJ2-2; the match to TRBD1 covers 9 bases. Germline values: CDR1 SGHTA, CDR2 FQGNSA. The CDR3 is made up of 17 amino acids. The junction had 7 bases not matched to a gene; V was cut back by 4 bases and J by 1 base.

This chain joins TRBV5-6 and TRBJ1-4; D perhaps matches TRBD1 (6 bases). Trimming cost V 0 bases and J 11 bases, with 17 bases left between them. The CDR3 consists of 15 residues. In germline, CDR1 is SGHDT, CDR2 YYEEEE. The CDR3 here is CASSLATHRDTKLFF. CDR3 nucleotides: TGTGCCAGCAGCTTGGCCACTCACAGGGATACCAAACTGTTTTTT. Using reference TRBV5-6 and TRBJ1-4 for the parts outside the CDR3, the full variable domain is DAGVTQSPTHLIKTRGQQVTLRCSPKSGHDTVSWYQQALGQGPQFIFQYYEEEERQRGNFPDRFSGHQFPNYSSELNVNALLLGDSALYLCASSLATHRDTKLFFGSGTQLSVL.

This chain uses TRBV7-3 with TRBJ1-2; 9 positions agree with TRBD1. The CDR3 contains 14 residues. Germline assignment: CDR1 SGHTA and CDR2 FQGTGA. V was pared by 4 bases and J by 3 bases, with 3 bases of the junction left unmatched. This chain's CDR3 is CASSSTGGDYGYTF. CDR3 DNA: TGTGCCAGCAGCTCGACAGGGGGTGACTATGGCTACACCTTC.